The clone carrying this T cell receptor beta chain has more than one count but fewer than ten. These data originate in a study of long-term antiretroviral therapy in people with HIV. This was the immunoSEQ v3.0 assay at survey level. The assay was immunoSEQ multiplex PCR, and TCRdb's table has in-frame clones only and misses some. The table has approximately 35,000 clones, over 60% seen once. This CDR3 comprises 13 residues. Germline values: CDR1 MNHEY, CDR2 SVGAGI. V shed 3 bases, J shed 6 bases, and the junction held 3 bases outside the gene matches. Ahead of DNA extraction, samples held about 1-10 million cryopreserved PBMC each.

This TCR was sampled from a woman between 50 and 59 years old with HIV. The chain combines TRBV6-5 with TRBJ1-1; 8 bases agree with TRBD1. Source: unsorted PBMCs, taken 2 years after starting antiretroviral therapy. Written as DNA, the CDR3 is TGTGCCAGCAGTTATCAGGGGGCAGCTGAAGCTTTCTTT. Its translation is CASSYQGAAEAFF.